The T cell receptor (beta chain) under discussion was sequenced for a study of CD8+CD57+ T cells in acquired aplastic anemia. Background on the study: Yields of DNA that came from sorted CD4+ and CD8+ cells averaged about 3.4 ug.

The CDR3 consists of 14 residues. Germline lookup yields CDR1 SGHDT and CDR2 YYEEEE. V lost 4 bases, J lost 8 bases, and 7 bases stayed unmatched. Profiling that covered TCR beta VDJ and CDR3 relied on genomic DNA as its template. TCRdb redid the calling of the reads with MiXCR, one entry per CDR3 protein. This table has a few hundred thousand distinct CDR3 sequences, around 60% appearing once. The TCR comes from a human donor in good health. The rearrangement joins TRBV5-6 to TRBJ2-5, with TRBD2 identical over 11 bases. What was sequenced was sorted CD4+, CD8+, or CD8+CD57+ T cells (not recorded which) from PBMCs. CDR3 sequence (DNA): TGTGCCAGCAGCCAACTAGCGGGAGAGCTAACCCAGTACTTC. This encodes CASSQLAGELTQYF.